These T cell receptor beta chains were read from a single sample in a study of blood T cells in healthy people across ages. A single record per CDR3 protein comes from TCRdb applying MiXCR to the 5' RACE reads. In the table there are some 670,000 distinct CDR3 sequences, 45% to 60% of which are singletons. The specimen was blood. These receptors were obtained from a woman of 80 years or more in good health. Both conserved end residues are part of each CDR3. D genes are given only for firm matches. The size field is filled for only some rows; it gives once, few, many or a size class.

V gene	CDR3 length	J gene	clone size	D gene	CDR3 protein	CDR3 DNA
TRBV29-1	12	TRBJ2-3	NA	NA	CSVAIGTDTQYF	TGCAGCGTCGCTATAGGCACAGATACGCAGTATTTT
TRBV3-1	18	TRBJ2-7	NA	TRBD2	CASSQDFSGLAVSYEQYF	TGTGCCAGCAGCCAAGATTTCTCGGGACTAGCGGTGTCCTACGAGCAGTACTTC
TRBV6-2/TRBV6-3	14	TRBJ1-5	NA	NA	CASSSGNSNQPQHF	TGTGCCAGCAGTTCGGGCAATAGCAATCAGCCCCAGCATTTT
TRBV24-1	16	TRBJ2-2	NA	NA	CATSDFVQGNTGELFF	TGTGCCACCAGTGATTTCGTACAGGGTAACACCGGGGAGCTGTTTTTT
TRBV28	14	TRBJ2-3	NA	NA	CASSWTDGEDTQYF	TGTGCCAGCAGTTGGACAGACGGGGAAGATACGCAGTATTTT
TRBV6-6	15	TRBJ1-3	NA	TRBD1	CASHGQGVPGNTIYF	TGTGCCAGCCACGGACAGGGGGTCCCTGGAAACACCATATATTTT
TRBV28	13	TRBJ2-5	NA	NA	CASSFRDRETQYF	TGTGCCAGCAGTTTCAGGGACCGGGAGACCCAGTACTTC
TRBV6-6	11	TRBJ2-5	many	NA	CATSKAETQYF	TGTGCCACCTCGAAAGCGGAGACCCAGTACTTC
TRBV6-6	12	TRBJ2-1	many	NA	CASSPMGYEQFF	TGTGCCAGCAGCCCCATGGGCTATGAGCAGTTCTTC
TRBV10-3	15	TRBJ2-3	NA	NA	CAISEGGASLDTQYF	TGTGCCATCAGTGAGGGGGGAGCATCCCTTGATACGCAGTATTTT
TRBV12-3/TRBV12-4	13	TRBJ1-5	NA	NA	CASSPSGVQPQHF	TGTGCCAGCAGCCCTTCGGGGGTTCAGCCCCAGCATTTT
TRBV2	13	TRBJ1-1	NA	NA	CASATGIDTEAFF	TGTGCCAGCGCAACAGGGATCGACACTGAAGCTTTCTTT
TRBV6-1	14	TRBJ1-3	NA	NA	CASSGGGTGNTIYF	TGTGCCAGCAGTGGAGGAGGAACTGGAAACACCATATATTTT
TRBV6-2/TRBV6-3	11	TRBJ2-1	NA	NA	CAISSYNEQFF	TGTGCGATAAGCTCCTACAATGAGCAGTTCTTC
TRBV4-1	14	TRBJ1-2	NA	TRBD1	CASSQQGATYGYTF	TGCGCCAGCAGCCAACAGGGGGCTACCTATGGCTACACCTTC
TRBV3-1	16	TRBJ2-3	few	NA	CASSQEPLGLPDTQYF	TGTGCCAGCAGCCAAGAACCGTTGGGGTTACCAGATACGCAGTATTTT
TRBV12-3/TRBV12-4	14	TRBJ1-5	NA	TRBD1	CASSGDRFGQPQHF	TGTGCCAGCAGTGGGGACAGGTTCGGTCAGCCCCAGCATTTT
TRBV15	13	TRBJ2-5	NA	NA	CATSRDGQETQYF	TGTGCCACCAGCAGAGACGGCCAAGAGACCCAGTACTTC
TRBV28	14	TRBJ2-1	NA	TRBD2	CASSQRGGFNEQFF	TGTGCCAGCAGTCAGCGGGGGGGCTTCAATGAGCAGTTCTTC
TRBV4-1	16	TRBJ1-2	NA	TRBD1	CASSRGDSPNVYGYTF	TGCGCCAGCAGCCGAGGGGACAGCCCGAATGTCTATGGCTACACCTTC
TRBV25-1	16	TRBJ2-3	many	NA	CASSPPGHTSWVTQYF	TGTGCCAGCAGTCCACCGGGACACACATCATGGGTTACGCAGTATTTT
TRBV4-2	15	TRBJ1-2	NA	NA	CASSQVGSSDYGYTF	TGTGCCAGCAGCCAAGTAGGGTCCTCTGACTATGGCTACACCTTC
TRBV20-1	15	TRBJ1-2	NA	NA	CSARSGSGSFYGYTF	TGCAGTGCTAGGTCAGGTAGCGGGAGCTTCTATGGCTACACCTTC
TRBV20-1	11	TRBJ2-1	NA	NA	CSASLLNEQFF	TGCAGTGCTAGCCTGCTCAATGAGCAGTTCTTC
TRBV15	13	TRBJ2-7	NA	NA	CATSSQTGYEQYF	TGTGCCACCAGCAGTCAGACGGGCTACGAGCAGTACTTC
TRBV29-1	12	TRBJ2-5	NA	NA	CSVGVFQETQYF	TGCAGCGTTGGTGTGTTCCAAGAGACCCAGTACTTC
TRBV28	16	TRBJ2-1	NA	NA	CASSPMSAGTYNEQFF	TGTGCCAGCAGCCCAATGTCCGCGGGGACATACAATGAGCAGTTCTTC
TRBV7-9	13	TRBJ2-3	many	NA	CASSRTWGDTQYF	TGTGCCAGCAGCCGGACCTGGGGGGATACGCAGTATTTT
TRBV20-1	12	TRBJ2-7	NA	NA	CSALGPTYERYF	TGCAGTGCTCTGGGACCAACCTACGAGCGGTACTTC
TRBV5-1	13	TRBJ2-5	many	NA	CASSFSSSETQYF	TGCGCCAGCAGCTTCTCTAGCTCGGAGACCCAGTACTTC
TRBV12-3/TRBV12-4	12	TRBJ2-4	many	NA	CASSKTVDIQYF	TGTGCCAGCAGCAAAACAGTGGACATTCAGTACTTC
TRBV12-3/TRBV12-4	13	TRBJ2-1	many	TRBD1	CASADRAYNEQFF	TGTGCCAGCGCGGACAGGGCCTACAATGAGCAGTTCTTC
TRBV6-1	15	TRBJ2-6	NA	NA	CASNGQTSGANVLTF	TGTGCCAGCAATGGCCAGACCTCTGGGGCCAACGTCCTGACTTTC
TRBV20-1	14	TRBJ2-3	few	NA	CSASTGPHTDTQYF	TGCAGTGCTAGTACCGGGCCCCACACAGATACGCAGTATTTT
TRBV19	14	TRBJ2-5	NA	TRBD1	CASKFTGGKETQYF	TGTGCCAGTAAATTCACAGGGGGCAAAGAGACCCAGTACTTC
TRBV20-1	14	TRBJ2-5	once	TRBD2	CSGGASGLWETQYF	TGTTCGGGCGGCGCTAGCGGGCTCTGGGAGACCCAGTACTTC
TRBV20-1	16	TRBJ2-3	NA	NA	CSAHVLLAYAADTQYF	TGCAGTGCTCACGTCCTACTAGCTTACGCAGCAGATACGCAGTATTTT
TRBV5-1	15	TRBJ1-1	NA	NA	CASSASQGSYTEAFF	TGCGCCAGCAGCGCCTCACAGGGATCGTACACTGAAGCTTTCTTT
TRBV12-3/TRBV12-4	16	TRBJ2-2	NA	NA	CASCGRILDGTGELFF	TGTGCCAGCTGTGGCAGAATCCTTGACGGAACCGGGGAGCTGTTTTTT
TRBV24-1	15	TRBJ1-2	many	TRBD1	CATSDGGQGIYGYTF	TGTGCCACCAGTGATGGGGGACAGGGCATCTATGGCTACACCTTC
TRBV20-1	15	TRBJ2-7	many	TRBD2	CSARGTSGLSYEQYF	TGCAGTGCTAGAGGGACTAGCGGACTTTCGTACGAGCAGTACTTC